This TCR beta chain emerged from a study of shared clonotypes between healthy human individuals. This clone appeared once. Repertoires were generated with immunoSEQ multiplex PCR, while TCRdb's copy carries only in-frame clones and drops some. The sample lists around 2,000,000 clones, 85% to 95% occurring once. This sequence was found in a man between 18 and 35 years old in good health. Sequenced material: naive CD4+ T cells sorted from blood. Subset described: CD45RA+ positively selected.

The CDR3 loop reads CAWNRAGYGYTF. The CDR3 coding sequence is TGTGCCTGGAATCGGGCCGGCTATGGCTACACCTTC. The gene calls are TRBV30 and TRBJ1-2; D unclear. The V gene lost 4 bases and the J gene lost 4 bases, with 10 bases spanning the gap. The CDR3 is 12 amino acids. Germline lookup yields CDR1 GTSNPN and CDR2 SVGIG (reference sequence).